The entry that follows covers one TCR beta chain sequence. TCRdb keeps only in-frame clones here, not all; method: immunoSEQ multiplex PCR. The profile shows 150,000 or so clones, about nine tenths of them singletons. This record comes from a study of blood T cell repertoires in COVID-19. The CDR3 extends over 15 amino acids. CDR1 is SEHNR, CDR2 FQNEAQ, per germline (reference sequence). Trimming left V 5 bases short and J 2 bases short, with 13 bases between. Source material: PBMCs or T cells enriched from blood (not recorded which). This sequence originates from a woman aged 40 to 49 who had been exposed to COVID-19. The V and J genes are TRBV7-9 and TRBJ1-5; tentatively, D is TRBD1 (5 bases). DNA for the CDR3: TGTGCCAGCAGCCCCGACGGGGGGGGCAATCAGCCCCAGCATTTT. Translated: CASSPDGGGNQPQHF.